Listed below are T cell receptor beta chains from one sample, sequenced in a study of blood T cell repertoires in COVID-19. Generated by immunoSEQ multiplex PCR, the TCRdb table keeps only in-frame clones and is missing some. The sample contains about 230,000 clones, approximately 80% of which appear only once. The sample consisted of peripheral blood. These receptors all stem from a woman between 45 and 65 years old with acute or convalescent COVID-19. CDR3s include the opening cysteine and the closing phenylalanine or tryptophan. The order of the fields is J gene, clone size, V gene, D gene, CDR3 DNA, CDR3 protein. The D gene is left open where the match is weak. Rows may omit the clone size; those that give it use once, few, many or a size class.

J gene: TRBJ1-5
clone size: NA
V gene: TRBV7-9
D gene: TRBD1
CDR3 DNA: TGTGCCAGCAGCAAGACAGGGGATCAGCCCCAGCATTTT
CDR3 protein: CASSKTGDQPQHF

J gene: TRBJ2-7
clone size: NA
V gene: TRBV4-1
D gene: TRBD2
CDR3 DNA: TGCGCCAGCAGCCAAGCGGGGGGGCTCCCCTACGAGCAGTACTTC
CDR3 protein: CASSQAGGLPYEQYF

J gene: TRBJ1-1
clone size: NA
V gene: TRBV27
D gene: NA
CDR3 DNA: TGTGCCAGCAGTTTCCGGGTGGGGAACACTGAAGCTTTCTTT
CDR3 protein: CASSFRVGNTEAFF

J gene: TRBJ2-5
clone size: NA
V gene: TRBV15
D gene: NA
CDR3 DNA: TGTGCCACCAGCAGGGACAACCTACAAGAGACCCAGTACTTC
CDR3 protein: CATSRDNLQETQYF

J gene: TRBJ2-1
clone size: NA
V gene: TRBV6-1
D gene: NA
CDR3 DNA: TGTGCCAGCAGTGGGGGGACACCCGGCTCCTACAATGAGCAGTTCTTC
CDR3 protein: CASSGGTPGSYNEQFF

J gene: TRBJ1-2
clone size: NA
V gene: TRBV4-1
D gene: TRBD1
CDR3 DNA: TGCGCCAGCAGCCAAGACAGGGGGAACTATGGCTACACCTTC
CDR3 protein: CASSQDRGNYGYTF

J gene: TRBJ1-2
clone size: NA
V gene: TRBV11-2
D gene: NA
CDR3 DNA: TGTGCCAGCAGCCCTCTGACTGTTAACTATGGCTACACCTTC
CDR3 protein: CASSPLTVNYGYTF

J gene: TRBJ2-1
clone size: NA
V gene: TRBV28
D gene: TRBD1
CDR3 DNA: TGTGCCAGCAGCAGGGGGCAGACCTACAATGAGCAGTTCTTC
CDR3 protein: CASSRGQTYNEQFF

J gene: TRBJ2-1
clone size: NA
V gene: TRBV28
D gene: NA
CDR3 DNA: TGTGCCAGCAGCGGAGTCGGCTCCTACAATGAGCAGTTCTTC
CDR3 protein: CASSGVGSYNEQFF

J gene: TRBJ1-5
clone size: NA
V gene: TRBV23-1
D gene: TRBD1
CDR3 DNA: TGCGCCAGCAGTCAACCCGAAGGCTCCGGGACAGGGAAATATAGCAATCAGCCCCAGCATTTT
CDR3 protein: CASSQPEGSGTGKYSNQPQHF

J gene: TRBJ1-6
clone size: NA
V gene: TRBV9
D gene: TRBD1
CDR3 DNA: TGTGCCAGCAGCGGTTTTTCAGGGGGTGATTCACCCCTCCACTTT
CDR3 protein: CASSGFSGGDSPLHF

J gene: TRBJ2-5
clone size: NA
V gene: TRBV7-2
D gene: TRBD2
CDR3 DNA: TGTGCCAGCAGCTTAGAACTAGCGGGACCCCTAGAGACCCAGTACTTC
CDR3 protein: CASSLELAGPLETQYF

J gene: TRBJ2-2
clone size: NA
V gene: TRBV6-4
D gene: NA
CDR3 DNA: TGTGCCAGCAGTACCGACACGGCCGGGGAGCTGTTTTTT
CDR3 protein: CASSTDTAGELFF

J gene: TRBJ1-5
clone size: NA
V gene: TRBV5-1
D gene: NA
CDR3 DNA: TGCGCCAGCAGCTTTTCAGGGGGCAATCAGCCCCAGCATTTT
CDR3 protein: CASSFSGGNQPQHF

J gene: TRBJ2-5
clone size: NA
V gene: TRBV20-1
D gene: NA
CDR3 DNA: TGCAGTGCTGTACAAGAGACCCAGTACTTC
CDR3 protein: CSAVQETQYF

J gene: TRBJ1-1
clone size: NA
V gene: TRBV19
D gene: TRBD1
CDR3 DNA: TGTGCCACCTCGGACAGGTTCGGCTCTGAAGCTTTCTTT
CDR3 protein: CATSDRFGSEAFF

J gene: TRBJ1-4
clone size: once
V gene: TRBV2
D gene: NA
CDR3 DNA: TGTGCCAGCACGAGGGTGACTAATGAAAAACTGTTTTTT
CDR3 protein: CASTRVTNEKLFF

J gene: TRBJ1-5
clone size: NA
V gene: TRBV10-2
D gene: NA
CDR3 DNA: TGCGCCAGCAGACAGGGTAAGGCTCAGCCCCAGCATTTT
CDR3 protein: CASRQGKAQPQHF

J gene: TRBJ1-5
clone size: NA
V gene: TRBV28
D gene: TRBD1
CDR3 DNA: TGTGCCAGCTCGGGCCCCCGGGGGACAGGGAATCAGCCCCAGCATTTT
CDR3 protein: CASSGPRGTGNQPQHF

J gene: TRBJ2-1
clone size: NA
V gene: TRBV3-1/TRBV3-2
D gene: TRBD2
CDR3 DNA: TGTGCCAGCAGACACAGCGGGGTCTCCTACAATGAGCAGTTCTTC
CDR3 protein: CASRHSGVSYNEQFF

J gene: TRBJ2-7
clone size: NA
V gene: TRBV5-1
D gene: NA
CDR3 DNA: TGCGCCTGCTGCCGAGACAATGGCTACGAGCAGTACTTC
CDR3 protein: CACCRDNGYEQYF

J gene: TRBJ1-2
clone size: NA
V gene: TRBV28
D gene: TRBD1
CDR3 DNA: TGTGCCAGCAGGCCTCCGGGACAGGCTATGGGCTACACCTTC
CDR3 protein: CASRPPGQAMGYTF

J gene: TRBJ1-2
clone size: few
V gene: TRBV2
D gene: NA
CDR3 DNA: TGTGCCAGCAGTGATCGAGGCGCCTATGGCTACACCTTC
CDR3 protein: CASSDRGAYGYTF

J gene: TRBJ1-5
clone size: NA
V gene: TRBV3-1/TRBV3-2
D gene: TRBD1
CDR3 DNA: TGTGCCAGCAGCCAGACAAATGGGACAGGTTTCAATCAGCCCCAGCATTTT
CDR3 protein: CASSQTNGTGFNQPQHF

J gene: TRBJ1-5
clone size: NA
V gene: TRBV6-5
D gene: NA
CDR3 DNA: TGTGCCAGCAGTTACGCACAGGAGAATCAGCCCCAGCATTTT
CDR3 protein: CASSYAQENQPQHF

J gene: TRBJ2-1
clone size: many
V gene: TRBV25-1
D gene: NA
CDR3 DNA: TGTGCCAGCAGTGAACACCAACTGCGCAATGAGCAGTTCTTC
CDR3 protein: CASSEHQLRNEQFF

J gene: TRBJ1-5
clone size: once
V gene: TRBV6-5
D gene: TRBD1
CDR3 DNA: TGTGCCAGCACACAGGGGGCAGGCAATCAGCCCCAGCATTTT
CDR3 protein: CASTQGAGNQPQHF

J gene: TRBJ2-3
clone size: NA
V gene: TRBV24-1
D gene: NA
CDR3 DNA: TGTGCCACCAGTGATCCAGGGAGCACAGATACGCAGTATTTT
CDR3 protein: CATSDPGSTDTQYF

J gene: TRBJ2-7
clone size: NA
V gene: TRBV7-2
D gene: TRBD2
CDR3 DNA: TGTGCCAGCAGCGCCGGGACTAGAGCGTACGAGCAGTACTTC
CDR3 protein: CASSAGTRAYEQYF